This T cell receptor beta chain was sequenced during a study of breast tumors, draining lymph nodes, adjacent tissues. From the multiplex PCR reads, TCRdb called clonotypes with MiXCR, one entry per CDR3 protein. Counted here are some 120,000 distinct CDR3 sequences, 21% occurring once; the ten biggest clones make up about 2.2%. This clonotype was recorded at least ten times. Breast cancer patients provided tissue from their axillary draining lymph nodes. CDR1 is SGHRS and CDR2 is YFSETQ in the germline V gene. The CDR3 is 15 residues long. J was trimmed by 4 bases and V by 3 bases; bases with no gene match: 4.

This chain links TRBV5-1 with TRBJ1-2; 12 bases match TRBD1. Source material: axillary lymph node tissue. This clonotype was obtained from a female donor with breast cancer. Some clones in this sample may be carry-over from other donors' samples. CDR3 nucleotides: TGCGCCAGCAGCTACGGGACAGGGGGCGTCTATGGCTACACCTTC. Protein product: CASSYGTGGVYGYTF.